The entry below describes one T cell receptor beta chain. Its antigen is not known. This specimen comes from a study of cytotoxic CD8 clonotypes in ibrutinib-treated CLL. Study in general: Averaging across samples gave 255,043 productive templates and 75,000 to 100,000 productive rearrangements.

The germline V and J ends were trimmed by 1 base and 6 bases, with 7 bases remaining between them. Germline lookup yields CDR1 SGHAT and CDR2 FQDESV (reference sequence). This CDR3 has 13 residues. General study results and limits: Public clonotypes, rarely seen, contracted or held steady on treatment. Lymph node repertoires were not studied, and sampling times were unmatched.

Assay used: immunoSEQ multiplex PCR; TCRdb lists only in-frame clones, some missing. The sample shows some 26,000 clones, approximately 85% of them seen only once. Sequenced here: PBMCs, sampled after 24 months of ibrutinib treatment. This chain uses TRBV11-1 with TRBJ1-5; D uncertain. The TCR comes from a human donor with chronic lymphocytic leukemia. CDR3 nucleotide sequence: TGTGCCAGCAGCTTAGATGGTACTCAGCCCCAGCATTTT. Translation gives CASSLDGTQPQHF.